A single sample is the source of the 17 T cell receptor gamma chains below, sequenced in a study of gamma-delta T cells after stem cell transplantation. TCRdb called clones anew from the RT-PCR reads with CATT. The table has about 1,300 gamma-chain clones, more than 50% seen once; the top ten hold around 5%. What was sequenced was gamma-delta T cells. The receptors come from a human donor. It is not recorded whose cells these are; they may come from a transplant donor.

By its share, this clone is large. This sample also contains other DNA sequences that code for the same CDR3. The chain links TRGV5 to TRGJ1 or TRGJ2. The J gene, left out of TCRdb, was set here by checking the DNA against germline. Trimming removed 0 bases from V and 12 bases from J; junction bases left unmatched: 5. CDR1 is VINAFY and CDR2 is YDVSNSKD in the germline V gene. The CDR3 totals 11 residues. CDR3 sequence (DNA): TGTGCCACCTGGGACAGGCGGGCGAAACTCTTT. As protein: CATWDRRAKLF.

The chain is built from TRGV4 and TRGJ1 or TRGJ2. J lost 1 base, V lost 0 bases, and 0 bases had no gene match. Per germline, CDR1 EGSTGY and CDR2 YDSYTSSV. CDR3 length equals 13 residues. The CDR3, as DNA: TGTGCCACCTGGGATGGGAATTATTATAAGAAACTCTTT. Its translation is CATWDGNYYKKLF.

V gene TRGV5 combines with J gene TRGJ1 or TRGJ2. The J gene, not given by TCRdb, was assigned here from a germline match of the nucleotide sequence. V lost 1 base and J lost 0; bases outside the gene matches: 3. Germline V lookup: CDR1 VINAFY, CDR2 YDVSNSKD. CDR3 length: 14 amino acids. In DNA form, the CDR3 reads TGTGCCACCTGGGACAGTCTGAATTATTATAAGAAACTCTTT. Protein product: CATWDSLNYYKKLF.

This chain uses TRGV9 with TRGJP. The J gene is not listed in TCRdb, so it was assigned here from a DNA match to germline. Germline assignment: CDR1 GITISATS and CDR2 ISYDGTV (reference sequence). Trimming took 2 bases from V and 6 from J; bases not matched to a gene: 1. This CDR3 is built from 15 residues. The CDR3 nucleotides are TGTGCCTTGTGGGAGGCAGAGTTGGGCAAAAAAATCAAGGTATTT. Translating it yields CALWEAELGKKIKVF.

On this clone: Other nucleotide sequences from this sample produce the same CDR3. This chain joins TRGV2 and TRGJ1 or TRGJ2. As TCRdb names no J gene, one was assigned here on the basis of a DNA match to germline. This CDR3 is 12 amino acids long. Looked up from germline, CDR1 is EGSNGY and CDR2 is YDSYNSKV. J gave up 9 bases and V 0 bases, and 5 bases lay outside the gene matches. The CDR3 protein is CATWDGRGKKLF. The CDR3 bases are TGTGCCACCTGGGACGGGCGTGGTAAGAAACTCTTT.

This clone was detected a few times. The CDR3, as DNA: TGTGCCACCTGGGATAGGAGGATTTATAGTAGTGATTGGATCAAGACGTTT. Protein product: CATWDRRIYSSDWIKTF. This chain connects TRGV8 to TRGJP2. From germline, CDR1 is VENAVY and CDR2 YDSYNSRV. J gave up 0 bases and V 0 bases, and 7 bases lay outside the gene matches. This CDR3 is built from 17 residues.

V gene TRGV4 combines with J gene TRGJ1 or TRGJ2. The J gene, absent from TCRdb, was called here by matching the DNA to germline. V shed 0 bases and J 0 bases; nucleotides not matched to a gene: 5. This CDR3 comprises 15 residues. Looked up from germline, CDR1 is EGSTGY and CDR2 is YDSYTSSV. CDR3 nucleotide sequence: TGTGCCACCTGGGATGGGCATCTGAATTATTATAAGAAACTCTTT. Protein sequence: CATWDGHLNYYKKLF.

This clone was detected a few times. The chain joins TRGV8 to TRGJ1 or TRGJ2. The J gene comes from matching the DNA to germline here; TCRdb lacks it. CDR1 is VENAVY, CDR2 YDSYNSRV, per germline. Losses at the gene ends were 2 bases for V and 5 bases for J; bases not matched to a gene: 6. The CDR3 length is 13 residues. CDR3 sequence reads: CATWDNQDYKKLF. The DNA for the CDR3 is TGTGCCACCTGGGATAACCAGGATTATAAGAAACTCTTT.

In this sample, this clone turned up a few times. CDR3 region: CATWDNRDYYKKLF. As DNA, the CDR3 is TGTGCCACCTGGGACAACAGGGATTATTATAAGAAACTCTTT. The chain links TRGV5 to TRGJ1 or TRGJ2. Because TCRdb records no J gene, it was assigned here through a match of the DNA to germline. Trimming took 2 bases from V and 2 from J; bases not matched to a gene: 6. The CDR3 spans 14 residues. Germline V gene data show CDR1 as VINAFY and CDR2 as YDVSNSKD.

V and J are TRGV8 and TRGJ1 or TRGJ2. TCRdb leaves out the J gene; it was filled in here by matching the DNA to germline. CDR3 size: 11 residues. The germline CDR1 and CDR2 sequences are VENAVY and YDSYNSRV. With V trimmed by 5 bases and J by 10 bases, 8 bases remained unmatched. CDR3 bases: TGTGCCACCTGGGCTCCACCCAAGAAACTCTTT. Translated: CATWAPPKKLF.

This chain joins TRGV5 and TRGJ1 or TRGJ2. Germline V CDR1 and CDR2: VINAFY, YDVSNSKD. The CDR3 spans 15 residues. Germline trimming cut 0 bases from V and 4 bases from J; bases unmatched to any gene: 9. In DNA form, the CDR3 reads TGTGCCACCTGGGACAGGCCTCGTCGGTATTATAAGAAACTCTTT. Protein sequence: CATWDRPRRYYKKLF.

CDR3 DNA: TGTGCCACCTGGGACAGGCTGAGGGATTATAAGAAACTCTTT. The encoded protein is CATWDRLRDYKKLF. The chain has TRGV3 and TRGJ1 or TRGJ2. Germline matching of the DNA provided the J gene here, since TCRdb leaves it blank. V shed 0 bases and J 5 bases; nucleotides not matched to a gene: 7. This CDR3 contains 14 residues. Germline values: CDR1 VTNTFY, CDR2 YDVSTARD (reference sequence).

V and J are TRGV5 and TRGJ1 or TRGJ2. The J gene, missing from TCRdb, was assigned here through DNA to germline matching. The ends lost 4 bases at V and 2 bases at J; junction bases unmatched: 8. From germline, CDR1 is VINAFY and CDR2 YDVSNSKD. The CDR3 sequence is 14 residues long. CDR3: CATWEGPDYYKKLF. DNA for the CDR3: TGTGCCACCTGGGAAGGGCCTGATTATTATAAGAAACTCTTT.

The chain joins TRGV8 to TRGJP2. Germline V gene lookup returns CDR1 VENAVY and CDR2 YDSYNSRV. V trimming: 6 bases; J trimming: 5 bases; junction bases outside the gene matches: 6. The CDR3 runs 13 residues. The CDR3 reads CATWQKSDWIKTF. The DNA of the CDR3 is TGTGCCACCTGGCAAAAAAGTGATTGGATCAAGACGTTT.

The count of this clone is one. The gene calls are TRGV9 and TRGJP. Here the J gene came from matching the DNA to germline, since TCRdb omits it. This CDR3 contains 18 residues. The ends lost 0 bases at V and 4 bases at J; junction bases unmatched: 6. The germline gives CDR1 GITISATS, CDR2 ISYDGTV (reference sequence). CDR3 nucleotides: TGTGCCTTGTGGGAGGTGCAGGACCAAGAGTTGGGCAAAAAAATCAAGGTATTT. This codes for CALWEVQDQELGKKIKVF.

The CDR3 here is CATWDVVGRLVGYYKKLF. The CDR3 DNA reads as TGTGCCACCTGGGATGTAGTGGGACGCCTTGTGGGTTATTATAAGAAACTCTTT. This chain links TRGV4 with TRGJ1 or TRGJ2. In the absence of a J gene in TCRdb, the DNA was matched to germline to assign it here. Germline lookup yields CDR1 EGSTGY and CDR2 YDSYTSSV. This CDR3 spans 18 amino acids. Germline trimming cut 2 bases from V and 3 bases from J; bases unmatched to any gene: 19.

Here the CDR3 reads CATWDNQLHYKKLF. The DNA of the CDR3 is TGTGCCACCTGGGACAACCAACTTCATTATAAGAAACTCTTT. The chain carries TRGV5 and TRGJ1 or TRGJ2. Looked up from germline, CDR1 is VINAFY and CDR2 is YDVSNSKD. The CDR3 totals 14 residues. The trim removed 2 bases at V and 5 bases at J, leaving 9 bases unmatched.